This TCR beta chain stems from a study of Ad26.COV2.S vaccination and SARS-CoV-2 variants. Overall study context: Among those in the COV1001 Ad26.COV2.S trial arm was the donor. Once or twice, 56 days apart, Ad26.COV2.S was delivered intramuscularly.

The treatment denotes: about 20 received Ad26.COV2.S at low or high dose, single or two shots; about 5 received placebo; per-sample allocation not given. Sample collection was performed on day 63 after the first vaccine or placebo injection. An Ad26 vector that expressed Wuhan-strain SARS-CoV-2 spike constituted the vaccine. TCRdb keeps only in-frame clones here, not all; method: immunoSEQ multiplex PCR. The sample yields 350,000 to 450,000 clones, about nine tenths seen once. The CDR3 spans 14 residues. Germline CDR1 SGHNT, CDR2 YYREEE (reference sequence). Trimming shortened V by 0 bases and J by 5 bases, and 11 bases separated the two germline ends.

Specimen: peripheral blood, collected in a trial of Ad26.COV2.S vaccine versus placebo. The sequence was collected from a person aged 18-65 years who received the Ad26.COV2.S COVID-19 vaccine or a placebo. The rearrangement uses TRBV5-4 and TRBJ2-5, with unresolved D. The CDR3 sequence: CASSLDTLGETQYF. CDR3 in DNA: TGTGCCAGCAGCTTGGATACCTTGGGTGAGACCCAGTACTTC.